The next 27 T cell receptor beta chains were all read from a single sample in a study of blood T cell repertoires in COVID-19. Produced via immunoSEQ multiplex PCR; TCRdb's table is partial and in-frame only. Found here are some 150,000 clones, approximately 87% of them singletons; the top ten hold around 9.9%. The sample was peripheral blood. The source is a woman aged 60-75 years with COVID-19, enrolled during active disease.

The chain recombines TRBV9 with TRBJ2-2; 14 nucleotides align to TRBD2. This CDR3 region has 16 residues. V lost 3 bases to trimming and J lost 3 bases; unmatched junction nucleotides: 1. Germline CDR1 SGDLS, CDR2 YYNGEE. Here the CDR3 DNA reads TGTGCCAGCAGCGGACTAGCGGGAGGGGACACCGGGGAGCTGTTTTTT. This encodes CASSGLAGGDTGELFF.

J is TRBJ2-3 and V is TRBV7-8; tentatively, D is TRBD2 (6 bases). The CDR3 has 14 amino acids. From germline, CDR1 is SGHVS and CDR2 FQNEAQ. V lost 3 bases and J 7 bases, leaving 14 bases between the germline ends. CDR3 loop: CASSFSGGVNTQYF. In nucleotides, the CDR3 is TGTGCCAGCAGCTTTAGCGGAGGAGTGAATACGCAGTATTTT.

The CDR3 sequence is CASSPGLAVPYEQYF. In DNA, the CDR3 is TGTGCCAGCAGTCCCGGACTAGCGGTACCCTACGAGCAGTACTTC. V gene TRBV27 combines with J gene TRBJ2-7, with 10 bases aligning to TRBD2. The CDR3 consists of 15 residues. Germline CDR1 reads MNHEY; CDR2 reads SMNVEV (reference sequence). Trimming at V came to 5 bases and at J to 2 bases, leaving 6 bases not matched to a gene.

CDR3 bases: TGCGCCAGCAGCCCATACTTGACAGGGGGGAGAGAGCAGTACTTC. Its translation is CASSPYLTGGREQYF. V is TRBV4-3 and J is TRBJ2-7; the match to TRBD1 covers 9 bases. The CDR3 sequence is 15 residues long. The trim removed 4 bases at V and 7 bases at J, leaving 11 bases unmatched. Germline V gives CDR1 LGHNA, CDR2 YSLEER.

The CDR3 spells CASSSTGGGGYTF. For the CDR3, the DNA is TGTGCCAGCAGTTCTACAGGGGGCGGTGGCTACACCTTC. V and J are TRBV27 and TRBJ1-2; 9 bases agree with TRBD1. The CDR3 is made up of 13 amino acids. Germline loops: CDR1 MNHEY, CDR2 SMNVEV (reference sequence). With V trimmed by 4 bases and J by 7 bases, 4 bases remained unmatched.

V gene TRBV24-1 combines with J gene TRBJ2-5; D possibly corresponds to TRBD2 (6 bases). V was cut by 3 bases and J by 1 base, with 17 bases left in between. CDR3 length: 17 amino acids. From germline, CDR1 is KGHDR and CDR2 SFDVKD. Written as DNA, the CDR3 is TGTGCCACCAGTGATGCTACAGGAAGGGGAGGCCAAGAGACCCAGTACTTC. It yields the protein CATSDATGRGGQETQYF.

The J gene is TRBJ1-2, the V gene TRBV24-1; 7 positions agree with TRBD1. In germline, CDR1 is KGHDR, CDR2 SFDVKD. Losses at the gene ends were 4 bases for V and 2 bases for J; bases not matched to a gene: 3. The CDR3 runs to 14 residues. The CDR3 loop is CATSDGGQNYGYTF. For the CDR3, the DNA is TGTGCCACCAGTGACGGGGGACAGAACTATGGCTACACCTTC.

The rearrangement links TRBV7-2 to TRBJ1-3; D not resolved. Trimming took off 6 bases at V and 0 bases at J, with 9 bases between the two ends. This CDR3 is 14 amino acids long. Germline V gene sequence: CDR1 SGHTA, CDR2 FQGNSA. The CDR3 sequence is CASSPVDSGNTIYF. DNA for the CDR3: TGTGCCAGCAGTCCCGTAGACTCTGGAAACACCATATATTTT.

In its sample, this clone was seen a few times. The V gene is TRBV12-5, the J gene TRBJ2-1, with 12 bases that match TRBD2. Germline V CDR1 and CDR2: LGHNT, FRNRAP. This CDR3 contains 20 residues. Unmatched junction bases numbered 11, after V lost 2 bases and J lost 0 bases. The CDR3 sequence: CASGLPLGLAGSPSYNEQFF. CDR3 sequence (DNA): TGTGCTAGTGGTTTGCCCCTGGGACTAGCGGGCTCCCCCTCCTACAATGAGCAGTTCTTC.

The gene calls are TRBV25-1 and TRBJ1-5, with 7 bases lining up with TRBD1. The ends lost 2 bases at V and 5 bases at J; junction bases unmatched: 6. The CDR3 length is 15 residues. Per germline, CDR1 MGHDK and CDR2 SYGVNS. CDR3 coding DNA: TGTGCCAGCAGTGAACTTGGGACAGCAGATCAGCCCCAGCATTTT. This translates into CASSELGTADQPQHF.

V gene TRBV11-2 combines with J gene TRBJ1-3; 7 bases match TRBD1. Trimming took 3 bases from V and 2 from J; bases not matched to a gene: 4. The CDR3 is 15 amino acids. CDR1 SGHAT and CDR2 FQNNGV come from the germline V gene. The CDR3 sequence is CASSFTGEAGNTIYF. The CDR3 DNA follows: TGTGCCAGCAGCTTCACAGGGGAGGCTGGAAACACCATATATTTT.

The chain carries TRBV19 and TRBJ1-1; 7 nucleotides agree with TRBD1. V shed 5 bases, J shed 4 bases, and the junction held 10 bases outside the gene matches. The CDR3 has 15 residues. The germline gives CDR1 LNHDA, CDR2 SQIVND (reference sequence). In DNA, the CDR3 is TGTGCCAGTAGTCATCGTGCAGGGGGGTCCACTGAAGCTTTCTTT. This codes for CASSHRAGGSTEAFF.

The genes are TRBV6-2 or TRBV6-3 and TRBJ2-1; 10 nucleotides match TRBD2. Germline CDR1 is MNHEY and CDR2 is SVGEGT. Trimming at V came to 4 bases and at J to 0 bases, leaving 0 bases not matched to a gene. There are 15 residues in the CDR3. CDR3 residues: CASSSSGSSYNEQFF. Here the CDR3 DNA reads TGTGCCAGCAGTTCTAGCGGGAGCTCCTACAATGAGCAGTTCTTC.

The V and J genes are TRBV19 and TRBJ2-5; 9 bases fit TRBD1. V was clipped by 6 bases and J by 5 bases; unmatched bases: 10. The CDR3 totals 15 residues. In germline, CDR1 is LNHDA, CDR2 SQIVND (reference sequence). The CDR3 DNA is TGTGCCAGTAGGAACCGGGACAGGGACTTGGAGACCCAGTACTTC. Translated: CASRNRDRDLETQYF. Filled out from reference TRBV19 and TRBJ2-5, the complete variable domain reads DGGITQSPKYLFRKEGQNVTLSCEQNLNHDAMYWYRQDPGQGLRLIYYSQIVNDFQKGDIAEGYSVSREKKESFPLTVTSAQKNPTAFYLCASRNRDRDLETQYFGPGTRLLVL.

V gene TRBV7-2 combines with J gene TRBJ2-1, with TRBD2 identical over 7 bases. The ends lost 6 bases at V and 9 bases at J; junction bases unmatched: 11. CDR1 and CDR2 (germline): SGHTA, FQGNSA. The CDR3 runs to 14 residues. CDR3 sequence: CASRVASGAREQFF. CDR3 DNA: TGTGCCAGCAGAGTGGCTAGCGGTGCACGTGAGCAGTTCTTC.

V usage is TRBV6-4 and J usage is TRBJ2-1; the D is unclear. Trimming took off 0 bases at V and 2 bases at J, with 8 bases between the two ends. CDR1 is MRHNA and CDR2 is SNTAGT in the germline V gene. The CDR3 totals 15 residues. The CDR3 DNA follows: TGTGCCAGCAGTGACTCTGAGGTGCCCTACAATGAGCAGTTCTTC. Translation gives CASSDSEVPYNEQFF.

This rearrangement joins TRBV20-1 to TRBJ1-3; unclear D gene. Germline V gene data show CDR1 as DFQATT and CDR2 as SNEGSKA (reference sequence). Trimming cost V 3 bases and J 8 bases, with 8 bases left between them. There are 11 residues in the CDR3. CDR3: CSASHLDTIYF. The CDR3 bases are TGCAGTGCTAGCCACTTGGACACCATATATTTT.

This clone was observed once. The chain links TRBV5-1 to TRBJ2-7, with 11 positions matching TRBD2. The V and J ends lost 4 bases and 6 bases, in that order; junction bases with no gene match: 12. CDR3 length: 16 amino acids. CDR1 and CDR2 from the germline V gene are SGHRS and YFSETQ. The CDR3 reads CASSLLELAGVPEQYF. The DNA for the CDR3 is TGCGCCAGCAGCCTCCTGGAACTAGCGGGAGTCCCCGAGCAGTACTTC. The complete variable domain, with remaining parts taken from reference TRBV5-1 and TRBJ2-7, reads KAGVTQTPRYLIKTRGQQVTLSCSPISGHRSVSWYQQTPGQGLQFLFEYFSETQRNKGNFPGRFSGRQFSNSRSEMNVSTLELGDSALYLCASSLLELAGVPEQYFGPGTRLTVT.

The rearrangement joins TRBV5-5 to TRBJ2-4; possibly TRBD1 for D (6 bases). V was clipped by 0 bases and J by 5 bases, with 15 bases between them. CDR1 and CDR2 from the germline V gene are SGHKS and YYEKEE (reference sequence). The CDR3 runs 16 residues. DNA of the CDR3: TGTGCCAGCAGCTTGGGCCCCCAGGGGAAGGAAAACATTCAGTACTTC. Translation gives CASSLGPQGKENIQYF.

The chain uses TRBV19 and TRBJ2-1, with TRBD2 as a possible D gene (5 bases). Germline values: CDR1 LNHDA, CDR2 SQIVND (reference sequence). Trimming stripped 5 bases from V and 6 bases from J, with 17 bases between. The CDR3 has 15 residues. The CDR3 DNA follows: TGTGCCAGTAGTCCGGCTAGGACTGTAACCAATGAGCAGTTCTTC. It codes for CASSPARTVTNEQFF.

The V and J genes are TRBV24-1 and TRBJ2-2, with TRBD1 identical over 9 bases. The V gene end was trimmed by 3 bases and the J gene end by 6 bases; junction bases not matched to a gene: 10. Germline V gives CDR1 KGHDR, CDR2 SFDVKD. The CDR3 contains 17 residues. For the CDR3, the DNA is TGTGCCACCAGTGATAACAGGGGGCAGGGGTTCCCCGGGGAGCTGTTTTTT. Protein: CATSDNRGQGFPGELFF.

The chain has TRBV9 and TRBJ2-3; 13 bases agree with TRBD2. V was clipped by 3 bases and J by 4 bases; unmatched bases: 2. The length of the CDR3 is 15 residues. The V gene's germline CDR1 is SGDLS and CDR2 YYNGEE. The CDR3 DNA reads as TGTGCCAGCAGCGGAACTAGCGGGAGGGCAGATACGCAGTATTTT. It yields the protein CASSGTSGRADTQYF. Drawing the rest from reference TRBV9 and TRBJ2-3, the complete variable domain is DSGVTQTPKHLITATGQRVTLRCSPRSGDLSVYWYQQSLDQGLQFLIQYYNGEERAKGNILERFSAQQFPDLHSELNLSSLELGDSALYFCASSGTSGRADTQYFGPGTRLTVL.

This chain links TRBV6-5 with TRBJ1-1; 9 nucleotides match TRBD1. This CDR3 region has 14 residues. Trimming took 6 bases from V and 1 from J; bases not matched to a gene: 3. CDR1 is MNHEY, CDR2 SVGAGI, per germline. CDR3 amino acids: CASRPGQGNTEAFF. The DNA for the CDR3 is TGTGCCAGCAGACCGGGACAGGGGAACACTGAAGCTTTCTTT.

V usage is TRBV5-1 and J usage is TRBJ1-4; D is undetermined. Trimming shortened V by 4 bases and J by 3 bases, and 10 bases separated the two germline ends. Germline-derived CDR1 and CDR2 are SGHRS and YFSETQ. The CDR3 runs to 14 residues. The CDR3 sequence: CASSRGGSNEKLFF. Here the CDR3 DNA reads TGCGCCAGCAGCCGGGGAGGGTCTAATGAAAAACTGTTTTTT.

The J gene is TRBJ2-3, the V gene TRBV4-1; D gene uncertain. Germline V lookup: CDR1 MGHRA, CDR2 YSYEKL. Trimming left V 1 base short and J 6 bases short, with 14 bases between. The CDR3 spans 15 residues. This chain's CDR3 is CASSQVSRPRDTQYF. Here the CDR3 DNA reads TGCGCCAGCAGCCAAGTTTCGCGCCCTAGGGATACGCAGTATTTT.

The V gene is TRBV4-3, the J gene TRBJ2-1, with D possibly TRBD2 on 6 matching bases. V gave up 0 bases and J gave up 3 bases, with 18 bases separating them. CDR1 LGHNA and CDR2 YSLEER come from the germline V gene. The CDR3 sequence is 18 residues long. The CDR3 reads CASSQDSFGTGLYNEQFF. The CDR3 DNA sequence: TGCGCCAGCAGCCAAGATTCTTTTGGGACGGGACTCTACAATGAGCAGTTCTTC.

The V call is TRBV2, the J call TRBJ2-7; 11 nucleotides match TRBD2. CDR3 length: 17 residues. V shed 7 bases and J 3 bases; nucleotides not matched to a gene: 14. Per the germline V gene, CDR1 is SNHLY and CDR2 is FYNNEI. The chain's CDR3 is CASNGGASGRSHYEQYF. CDR3 in DNA: TGTGCCAGCAACGGTGGGGCTAGCGGGAGGTCCCACTACGAGCAGTACTTC.